The 22 T cell receptor beta chains below come from one sample, sequenced in a study of CD8 T cells in ankylosing spondylitis. Study conclusions and caveats: Made up of eight highly homologous variants, a TCR beta motif appeared characteristic of ankylosing spondylitis blood.

TCRdb re-called the 5' RACE reads with MiXCR, one entry per CDR3 protein. Counted here are about 200,000 distinct CDR3 sequences, more than 5.5% occurring once; the ten biggest clones make up 14%. Their antigens are not known. Sequencing was performed on blood, either unsorted or a sorted T cell fraction (not recorded which). The receptors stem from a male donor with ankylosing spondylitis.

This clonotype was seen more than once but under ten times. The chain uses TRBV11-2 and TRBJ2-3; 12 bases map to TRBD2. Germline V gives CDR1 SGHAT, CDR2 FQNNGV. The length of the CDR3 is 15 residues. Germline trimming cut 6 bases from V and 1 base from J; bases unmatched to any gene: 2. CDR3 nucleotide sequence: TGTGCCAGCAGTCGACTAGCGGGAGGCACAGATACGCAGTATTTT. It encodes CASSRLAGGTDTQYF.

Ten or more counts support this clonotype. The chain uses TRBV28 and TRBJ2-2; the D gene could be TRBD1 or TRBD2 (6 bases each). The CDR3 is made up of 15 amino acids. V dropped 6 bases and J dropped 4 bases, with 15 bases sitting between them. Germline CDR1 reads MDHEN; CDR2 reads SYDVKM. The chain's CDR3 is CASSQGGGLTGELFF. CDR3 sequence (DNA): TGTGCCAGCAGCCAAGGAGGGGGTCTCACCGGGGAGCTGTTTTTT.

This clonotype was recorded at least ten times. The V and J genes are TRBV5-5 and TRBJ2-4; D is unresolved. Trimming removed 2 bases at V and 9 bases at J, with 9 bases between. This CDR3 is built from 12 residues. The germline V gene encodes CDR1 SGHKS and CDR2 YYEKEE (reference sequence). The CDR3 protein is CASSLPLGIQYF. The CDR3 nucleotides are TGTGCCAGCAGCTTACCCCTGGGCATTCAGTACTTC.

This clonotype was observed a handful of times. This chain links TRBV20-1 with TRBJ1-2; no clear D gene. V was cut by 3 bases and J by 3 bases, with 8 bases left in between. CDR3 length: 12 residues. From germline, CDR1 is DFQATT and CDR2 SNEGSKA (reference sequence). The CDR3 is CSARAADYGYTF. The DNA of the CDR3 is TGCAGTGCTAGGGCTGCAGACTATGGCTACACCTTC.

This clonotype was seen ten or more times. The V gene is TRBV4-3, the J gene TRBJ2-3; D is ambiguous. The CDR3 length is 16 residues. The germline gives CDR1 LGHNA, CDR2 YSLEER. The ends were cut back, 1 base at V and 2 bases at J, with 13 bases in the middle. The CDR3 region has the DNA TGCGCCAGCAGCCAAGGGAGTGCGAGATTCACAGATACGCAGTATTTT. Its translation is CASSQGSARFTDTQYF.

This clonotype was found many times. V is TRBV7-9 and J is TRBJ2-2, with TRBD1 matching over 8 bases. Germline assignment: CDR1 SEHNR and CDR2 FQNEAQ (reference sequence). V shed 3 bases and J 4 bases; nucleotides not matched to a gene: 4. This CDR3 has 15 amino acids. The CDR3 nucleotides are TGTGCCAGCAGCTTGTCGGACAGGGCCACCGGGGAGCTGTTTTTT. Amino acid sequence: CASSLSDRATGELFF.

This clonotype was recorded many times. The J gene is TRBJ2-7, the V gene TRBV5-8, with 7 nucleotides matching TRBD1. Germline assignment: CDR1 SGHTS and CDR2 YDEGEE. There are 17 residues in the CDR3. J was trimmed by 2 bases and V by 0 bases; bases with no gene match: 11. The CDR3 sequence: CASSLDSGTVRTYEQYF. In DNA, the CDR3 is TGTGCCAGCAGCTTGGACTCCGGGACAGTTCGAACCTACGAGCAGTACTTC.

This clonotype has a count of ten or more. This chain joins TRBV12-3 or TRBV12-4 and TRBJ1-2, with no clear D. This CDR3 is built from 13 residues. The germline V and J ends were trimmed by 7 bases and 5 bases, with 14 bases remaining between them. CDR3 sequence reads: CASNRGAGYGYTF. CDR3 nucleotides: TGTGCCAGCAACCGGGGAGCAGGTTATGGCTACACCTTC.

In its sample, this clonotype was seen many times. The chain is built from TRBV4-2 and TRBJ2-1, with TRBD2 matching over 7 bases. CDR1 is LGHNA, CDR2 YNFKEQ, per germline. Trimming removed 0 bases from V and 4 bases from J; junction bases left unmatched: 9. This CDR3 comprises 17 residues. The CDR3 loop reads CASSQDRASGQYNEQFF. The DNA of the CDR3 is TGTGCCAGCAGCCAAGATCGGGCTAGCGGCCAATACAATGAGCAGTTCTTC.

This clonotype showed up many times. The chain carries TRBV4-3 and TRBJ2-7; D remains ambiguous. The germline V gene has CDR1 LGHNA and CDR2 YSLEER. The CDR3 has 16 amino acids. The V and J ends lost 1 base and 2 bases respectively, with 15 bases between them. This chain's CDR3 is CASSQVWRSSAYEQYF. For the CDR3, the DNA is TGCGCCAGCAGCCAAGTCTGGCGTTCCAGCGCCTACGAGCAGTACTTC.

This clonotype was seen at least ten times. V and J are TRBV27 and TRBJ1-1; D unresolved. From germline, CDR1 is MNHEY and CDR2 SMNVEV (reference sequence). Trimming took 2 bases from V and 1 from J, leaving 8 bases between them. The length of the CDR3 is 14 residues. CDR3 region: CASSLMGGNTEAFF. CDR3 nucleotide sequence: TGTGCCAGCAGTTTAATGGGAGGGAACACTGAAGCTTTCTTT.

Many counts were recorded for this clonotype. The chain joins TRBV11-2 to TRBJ1-1; tentative D call: TRBD1 (6 bases). CDR3 length equals 14 residues. V dropped 5 bases and J dropped 7 bases, with 17 bases sitting between them. The germline CDR1 and CDR2 sequences are SGHAT and FQNNGV. The CDR3 region is CASSRGGETDEAFF. For the CDR3, the DNA is TGTGCCAGCAGCAGGGGGGGGGAGACGGATGAAGCTTTCTTT.

The rearrangement joins TRBV20-1 to TRBJ2-5; 16 positions agree with TRBD2. CDR1 is DFQATT, CDR2 SNEGSKA, per germline (reference sequence). V was clipped by 6 bases and J by 2 bases; unmatched bases: 9. The CDR3 length is 17 residues. CDR3 nucleotide sequence: TGCAGTGCCGCATCCGGGACTAGCGGGGGGGGGCAAGAGACCCAGTACTTC. Translated: CSAASGTSGGGQETQYF.

This clonotype has ten or more counts. This rearrangement joins TRBV5-1 to TRBJ2-5, with a weak D call TRBD2 (6 bases). The V gene's germline CDR1 is SGHRS and CDR2 YFSETQ. The length of the CDR3 is 15 residues. V was clipped by 0 bases and J by 5 bases, with 14 bases between them. The CDR3 spells CASSLGGTLWETQYF. The CDR3 DNA sequence: TGCGCCAGCAGCTTGGGGGGGACTCTATGGGAGACCCAGTACTTC.

This sequence joins TRBV12-2 and TRBJ2-1; no check of the table's D call, TRBD1, against the DNA was made. TRBV12-2 is labeled a pseudogene. CDR3 length equals 17 residues. CDR3 DNA: TGTGCAAGTCGCTTAGTTCCGGCCCCAAGATCCTACAATGAGCAGTTCTTC. Translation: CASRLVPAPRSYNEQFF.

The sample holds a few counts of this clonotype. This chain uses TRBV7-9 with TRBJ1-3; no definite D call. V was pared by 8 bases and J by 0 bases, with 8 bases between. The germline V gene encodes CDR1 SEHNR and CDR2 FQNEAQ (reference sequence). The CDR3 is 13 residues long. For the CDR3, the DNA is TGTGCCAGCCAGAAGAGCTCTGGAAACACCATATATTTT. Translating gives CASQKSSGNTIYF.

CDR3 coding DNA: TGTGCCAGCTCCGGACTTAGCGGGGGAAAAGAGACCCAGTACTTC. Its translation: CASSGLSGGKETQYF. The V call is TRBV27, the J call TRBJ2-5; 9 bases match TRBD2. The V and J ends lost 8 bases and 3 bases, in that order; junction bases with no gene match: 10. The CDR3 spans 15 residues. Germline V gene sequence: CDR1 MNHEY, CDR2 SMNVEV (reference sequence).

The CDR3 spells CASGLGGADGYTF. DNA of the CDR3: TGTGCTAGTGGTTTGGGGGGGGCAGATGGCTACACCTTC. The rearrangement joins TRBV12-5 to TRBJ1-2, with a weak D call TRBD1 (6 bases). Germline assignment: CDR1 LGHNT and CDR2 FRNRAP. The CDR3 spans 13 residues. The V end lost 1 base, the J end lost 6 bases, and 9 bases lay between the germline ends.

This clonotype was seen at least ten times. The chain is built from TRBV29-1 and TRBJ1-4; D not resolved. The CDR3 contains 13 residues. V dropped 8 bases and J dropped 4 bases, with 14 bases sitting between them. CDR1 is SQVTM, CDR2 ANQGSEA, per germline. The CDR3 here is CSPGPGNNEKLFF. In DNA, the CDR3 is TGCAGCCCTGGGCCGGGAAATAATGAAAAACTGTTTTTT.

This clonotype was seen many times. This chain joins TRBV5-6 and TRBJ1-2; D is unresolved. The CDR3 sequence is 14 residues long. Germline V lookup: CDR1 SGHDT, CDR2 YYEEEE. V lost 0 bases, J lost 6 bases, and 12 bases lay in between. The CDR3 is CASSLDTPGHGYTF. The CDR3 DNA reads as TGTGCCAGCAGCTTGGATACCCCCGGACATGGCTACACCTTC. Complete variable domain (other parts from reference TRBV5-6 and TRBJ1-2): DAGVTQSPTHLIKTRGQQVTLRCSPKSGHDTVSWYQQALGQGPQFIFQYYEEEERQRGNFPDRFSGHQFPNYSSELNVNALLLGDSALYLCASSLDTPGHGYTFGSGTRLTVV.

The chain recombines TRBV30 with TRBJ2-7; 8 nucleotides align to TRBD1. The CDR3 has 15 amino acids. After removal of 1 base from V and 4 bases from J, the junction contained 9 bases not matched to a gene. Germline-derived CDR1 and CDR2 are GTSNPN and SVGIG (reference sequence). The CDR3 nucleotides are TGTGCCTGGAGTGGCCTTGGACAGGGCGTTTACGAGCAGTACTTC. Translated: CAWSGLGQGVYEQYF.

This clonotype was counted only a few times. The rearrangement links TRBV11-2 to TRBJ1-5; TRBD1 aligns across 7 bases. Germline V CDR1 and CDR2: SGHAT, FQNNGV. The CDR3 covers 18 residues. V dropped 1 base and J dropped 4; count of bases not matched to a gene: 13. The CDR3 reads CASSLGRGGDASNQPQHF. CDR3 bases: TGTGCCAGCAGCTTAGGCAGGGGGGGGGATGCCTCAAATCAGCCCCAGCATTTT.